These T cell receptor beta chains were read from a single sample in a study of blood T cells in healthy people across ages. TCRdb itself ran the 5' RACE reads through MiXCR, one entry per CDR3 protein. The data hold about 680,000 distinct CDR3 sequences, with 45% to 50% observed a single time. Material for sequencing was blood. The source of these receptors is a woman aged 60-75 years in good health. Each CDR3 is given with its conserved first and last residue. The D gene is left open where the match is weak. Size tells how often a clone was seen (once, few, many) or the class of an expanded clone, and some rows leave it out.

TRBV10-3,TRBJ2-3,.,.,14,CAISELLGGDTQYF,TGTGCCATCAGTGAGCTACTGGGCGGAGATACGCAGTATTTT
TRBV5-1,TRBJ2-1,TRBD2,once,16,CASSLRTSGSSFEQFF,TGCGCCAGCAGCTTAAGGACTAGCGGGAGTTCTTTTGAGCAGTTCTTC
TRBV3-1,TRBJ1-2,.,.,12,CASSELGGGYTF,TGTGCCAGCAGCGAATTAGGGGGAGGCTACACCTTC
TRBV20-1,TRBJ2-5,.,.,16,CSAHGRKLRGAETQYF,TGCAGTGCTCATGGCCGCAAGTTGAGGGGAGCAGAGACCCAGTACTTC
TRBV7-2,TRBJ2-7,.,.,14,CASSLGSARYEQYF,TGCGCCAGCAGCTTAGGGAGTGCCCGCTACGAGCAGTACTTC
TRBV5-1,TRBJ2-1,.,few,15,CASSSTSRSGTEQFF,TGCGCCAGCAGCTCCACCAGCAGGTCCGGTACTGAGCAGTTCTTC
TRBV6-2/TRBV6-3,TRBJ2-7,TRBD1,once,15,CASSPGTGTNNEQYF,TGTGCCAGCAGCCCAGGGACAGGGACAAACAATGAGCAGTACTTC
TRBV27,TRBJ1-3,.,.,14,CASRPPGMGDTIYF,TGTGCCAGCCGCCCCCCTGGGATGGGGGACACCATATATTTT
TRBV7-2,TRBJ2-2,.,few,15,CASSFGALSPGELFF,TGTGCCAGCAGCTTCGGGGCTTTATCCCCCGGGGAGCTGTTTTTT
TRBV7-9,TRBJ2-3,TRBD2,.,19,CASSPLRTSGRLGTDTQYF,TGTGCCAGCAGCCCCCTCAGGACTAGCGGGAGATTAGGAACAGATACGCAGTATTTT
TRBV15,TRBJ1-1,.,.,12,CATSRAGGKAFF,TGTGCCACCAGCAGAGCGGGGGGAAAAGCTTTCTTT
TRBV6-5,TRBJ2-7,TRBD1,.,15,CASSYSGGKSYEQYF,TGTGCCAGCAGTTATTCAGGGGGCAAGTCCTACGAGCAGTACTTC
TRBV29-1,TRBJ2-6,.,.,15,CSVETGRSGANVLTF,TGCAGCGTTGAAACAGGGCGCTCTGGGGCCAACGTCCTGACTTTC
TRBV20-1,TRBJ2-1,.,.,13,CSGGTGLFHEQFF,TGCAGTGGGGGAACAGGGTTGTTCCATGAGCAGTTCTTC
TRBV18,TRBJ2-1,TRBD1,.,16,CASSPQGAGGPYEQFF,TGTGCCAGCTCACCACAGGGGGCAGGGGGCCCCTATGAGCAGTTCTTC
TRBV6-5,TRBJ2-7,TRBD2,few,13,CASASGLTYEQYF,TGTGCCAGCGCCTCGGGACTAACCTACGAGCAGTACTTC
TRBV20-1,TRBJ1-2,.,.,13,CSAMGQGNYGYTF,TGCAGTGCTATGGGTCAGGGGAACTATGGCTACACCTTC
TRBV7-9,TRBJ2-2,TRBD2,.,17,CASSRTSGILLTGELFF,TGTGCCAGCAGCCGGACTAGCGGGATTTTACTCACCGGGGAGCTGTTTTTT
TRBV5-1,TRBJ2-7,TRBD1,.,13,CASSHRGPYEQYF,TGCGCCAGCAGCCACAGGGGGCCCTACGAGCAGTACTTC
TRBV5-6,TRBJ1-6,.,few,13,CASSAVSNSPLHF,TGTGCCAGCAGCGCGGTGTCTAATTCACCCCTCCACTTT
TRBV3-1,TRBJ2-1,.,.,18,CASSQVIGTGTYSNEQFF,TGTGCCAGCAGCCAAGTCATAGGTACGGGGACGTATAGCAATGAGCAGTTCTTC
TRBV7-2,TRBJ2-7,.,few,14,CASSSTSSYNEQYF,TGCGCCAGCAGCTCAACAAGCTCCTACAATGAGCAGTACTTC
TRBV28,TRBJ2-7,.,many,13,CASSVGSAYEQYF,TGTGCCAGCAGCGTAGGTTCTGCCTACGAGCAGTACTTC
TRBV7-2,TRBJ1-6,.,.,15,CASSLFAGEGSPLHF,TGTGCCAGCAGCTTATTCGCAGGGGAGGGCTCACCCCTCCACTTT
TRBV4-3,TRBJ2-1,TRBD2,few,15,CASSQLSGTYNEQFF,TGCGCCAGCAGCCAGCTTAGCGGGACCTACAATGAGCAGTTCTTC
TRBV20-1,TRBJ1-1,TRBD1,.,16,CSARDRGRVRNTEAFF,TGCAGTGCTAGAGACAGGGGGCGCGTGAGGAACACTGAAGCTTTCTTT
TRBV11-3,TRBJ2-5,.,.,13,CASSWNGLEEQYF,TGTGCCAGCAGCTGGAACGGACTTGAGGAGCAGTACTTC
TRBV6-2/TRBV6-3,TRBJ2-3,.,few,15,CASSYRDYLTDTQYF,TGTGCCAGCAGTTACAGAGACTACCTTACAGATACGCAGTATTTT
TRBV6-6,TRBJ2-1,TRBD2,.,16,CASSYSLGGREGEQFF,TGTGCCAGCAGTTACTCGCTTGGGGGACGGGAGGGTGAGCAGTTCTTC
TRBV20-1,TRBJ2-1,.,many,14,CSAPRLGSYNEQFF,TGCAGTGCACCTAGACTCGGCTCCTACAATGAGCAGTTCTTC
TRBV7-2,TRBJ2-7,TRBD2,many,14,CASSLRRESYEQYF,TGTGCCAGCAGCTTACGGCGGGAGAGCTACGAGCAGTACTTC
TRBV7-6,TRBJ2-1,TRBD2,.,16,CASSLRSGSSYNEQFF,TGTGCCAGCAGCTTGCGTAGCGGGAGCTCCTACAATGAGCAGTTCTTC
TRBV11-2,TRBJ2-5,.,few,13,CASSLALRETQYF,TGTGCCAGCAGCTTAGCTCTGAGAGAGACCCAGTACTTC
TRBV20-1,TRBJ1-2,.,few,18,CSARDPGLRVGDGCGYTF,TGCAGTGCTAGAGATCCGGGACTGCGAGTAGGGGATGGATGTGGCTACACCTTC
TRBV18,TRBJ1-1,TRBD1,.,14,CASSPDRVDTEAFF,TGTGCCAGCTCACCAGACAGGGTGGACACTGAAGCTTTCTTT
TRBV29-1,TRBJ2-5,.,.,12,CSVHNAQETQYF,TGCAGCGTTCACAACGCCCAAGAGACCCAGTACTTC
TRBV5-1,TRBJ2-3,.,.,14,CASTAQAGTDTQYF,TGCGCCAGCACGGCGCAGGCTGGTACAGATACGCAGTATTTT
TRBV5-1,TRBJ2-5,.,.,15,CASSLAERQQETQYF,TGCGCCAGCAGCTTGGCGGAAAGGCAGCAAGAGACCCAGTACTTC
TRBV20-1,TRBJ2-7,.,.,14,CSARLPGRNYEQYF,TGCAGTGCTAGGCTGCCGGGACGTAACTACGAGCAGTACTTC
TRBV28,TRBJ2-2,TRBD2,.,16,CASTPSGTSGTGELFF,TGTGCCAGCACCCCCTCCGGGACTAGCGGTACAGGGGAGCTGTTTTTT
TRBV2,TRBJ2-7,TRBD2,.,15,CASSGISGRSYEQYF,TGTGCCAGCAGTGGGATCAGCGGGAGATCCTACGAGCAGTACTTC
TRBV7-9,TRBJ1-2,TRBD1,few,12,CASRTTGNGYTF,TGTGCCAGCAGGACGACAGGGAATGGCTACACCTTC
TRBV24-1,TRBJ2-3,.,.,15,CATSDLGTRPPTQYF,TGTGCCACCAGTGATTTGGGGACACGGCCACCAACGCAGTATTTT
TRBV7-2,TRBJ1-6,TRBD1,.,15,CASSPRGQLNSPLHF,TGTGCCAGCAGCCCTCGGGGACAGCTAAATTCACCCCTCCACTTT
TRBV20-1,TRBJ2-5,TRBD1,few,14,CSAIGQGVRETQYF,TGCAGTGCCATTGGACAGGGTGTCCGGGAGACCCAGTACTTC
TRBV9,TRBJ2-1,.,few,15,CASSVRGTDYNEQFF,TGTGCCAGCAGCGTCCGCGGGACGGACTACAATGAGCAGTTCTTC
TRBV29-1,TRBJ2-2,.,few,14,CSVEELEGVGELFF,TGCAGCGTTGAAGAACTAGAAGGGGTCGGGGAGCTGTTTTTT
TRBV7-2,TRBJ2-5,TRBD1,.,14,CASSQGQGAETQYF,TGTGCCAGCAGCCAGGGGCAGGGGGCAGAGACCCAGTACTTC
TRBV28,TRBJ1-2,TRBD1,many,14,CASSFLRGQINYTF,TGTGCCAGCAGTTTTTTGAGGGGACAGATAAACTACACCTTC
TRBV3-1,TRBJ2-7,.,few,13,CASRRSSGYEQYF,TGTGCCAGCAGGAGGAGTAGCGGCTACGAGCAGTACTTC
TRBV11-1,TRBJ2-5,.,.,13,CASSSTRQETQYF,TGTGCCAGCAGCTCGACTAGACAAGAGACCCAGTACTTC
TRBV6-5,TRBJ2-5,TRBD2,.,16,CASSYSGLAGVNEQYF,TGTGCCAGCAGTTACTCGGGACTAGCGGGAGTTAATGAGCAGTACTTC
TRBV10-3,TRBJ1-4,.,few,14,CAISRPGEEEKLFF,TGTGCCATCTCTCGGCCAGGGGAGGAAGAAAAACTGTTTTTT
TRBV25-1,TRBJ2-5,.,few,12,CASRANEETQYF,TGTGCCAGCAGGGCGAACGAAGAGACCCAGTACTTC
TRBV29-1,TRBJ2-7,TRBD1,many,14,CSVEDPGTGNEQYF,TGCAGCGTTGAAGACCCCGGGACAGGGAACGAGCAGTACTTC
TRBV9,TRBJ2-5,.,.,13,CASSVAGVETQYF,TGTGCCAGCAGCGTAGCAGGGGTAGAGACCCAGTACTTC
TRBV18,TRBJ2-1,TRBD2,few,13,CASSPDTAGVEFF,TGTGCCAGCTCACCAGACACGGCGGGAGTGGAGTTCTTC
TRBV7-2,TRBJ2-7,.,few,14,CASTLRGGSYEQYF,TGTGCCAGCACCCTCAGGGGGGGTTCCTACGAGCAGTACTTC
TRBV10-3,TRBJ1-5,.,.,15,CAISESGGSNQPQHF,TGTGCCATCAGTGAGAGTGGGGGGAGCAATCAGCCCCAGCATTTT
TRBV11-2,TRBJ2-7,.,.,13,CASSTPRSYEQYF,TGTGCCAGCAGTACTCCCCGATCCTACGAGCAGTACTTC